This TCR beta chain stems from a study of blood T cell repertoires in COVID-19. Study-wide background: Both acute and convalescent COVID-19 samples were obtained from the United States, Italy and Spain. The analysed material was cDNA or gDNA that came from T cells, B-cell-depleted T cells, or PBMCs.

TCRdb keeps only in-frame clones here, not all; method: immunoSEQ multiplex PCR. The sample lists roughly 38,000 clones, 75% to 90% occurring once. This CDR3 is built from 12 residues. V dropped 4 bases and J dropped 4 bases, with 5 bases sitting between them. Germline CDR1 reads MNHEY; CDR2 reads SMNVEV (reference sequence). The sequence was collected from a man between 65 and 85 years old with acute or convalescent COVID-19. Sequencing was carried out using peripheral blood. This sequence joins TRBV27 and TRBJ2-1; D remains ambiguous. CDR3 coding DNA: TGTGCCAGCAGTTCCAATTACAATGAGCAGTTCTTC. It is translated as CASSSNYNEQFF.